These T cell receptor beta chains were read from a single sample in a study of shared clonotypes between healthy human individuals. Profiled with immunoSEQ multiplex PCR; TCRdb holds only in-frame clones, not every one. This table holds about 480,000 clones, 79% found once. The sequencing input was PBMCs. The receptors were gathered from a woman aged 40 to 50 in good health. Some clones in this sample may be carry-over from other donors' samples. Each CDR3 is given with its conserved first and last residue. The order of the fields is D gene, J gene, clone size, V gene, CDR3 DNA, CDR3 protein. D genes are given only for firm matches. Expanded clones get a size class; other rows say once, few or many, or leave the size out.

D gene: TRBD2
J gene: TRBJ2-1
clone size: -
V gene: TRBV5-6
CDR3 DNA: TGTGCCAGCAGCCTAGGACTAGCGGGAGTGGATGAGCAGTTCTTC
CDR3 protein: CASSLGLAGVDEQFF

D gene: -
J gene: TRBJ2-5
clone size: -
V gene: TRBV5-1
CDR3 DNA: TGCGCCAGCAACCACGGGGTGAGTGAAGAGACCCAGTACTTC
CDR3 protein: CASNHGVSEETQYF

D gene: -
J gene: TRBJ2-1
clone size: few
V gene: TRBV10-3
CDR3 DNA: TGTGCCATCAGTGAGAGGACTAAGGGGCAGTTCTTC
CDR3 protein: CAISERTKGQFF

D gene: -
J gene: TRBJ2-7
clone size: -
V gene: TRBV7-9
CDR3 DNA: TGTGCCAGCAGCTTTGGACTGGGGGAGCAGTACTTC
CDR3 protein: CASSFGLGEQYF

D gene: -
J gene: TRBJ2-7
clone size: few
V gene: TRBV20-1
CDR3 DNA: TGCAGTGCTCCCTCAGCCTACGAGCAGTACTTC
CDR3 protein: CSAPSAYEQYF

D gene: -
J gene: TRBJ2-3
clone size: many
V gene: TRBV9
CDR3 DNA: TGTGCCAGCAGCGTAGAAGGGACGGACGGAGATACGCAGTATTTT
CDR3 protein: CASSVEGTDGDTQYF

D gene: -
J gene: TRBJ1-2
clone size: -
V gene: TRBV19
CDR3 DNA: TGTGCCAGTAGTATGCGGGTACTCTATGGCTACACCTTC
CDR3 protein: CASSMRVLYGYTF

D gene: -
J gene: TRBJ2-1
clone size: -
V gene: TRBV29-1
CDR3 DNA: TGCAGCGTTGACAAGAGCACCTACAATGAGCAGTTCTTC
CDR3 protein: CSVDKSTYNEQFF

D gene: TRBD2
J gene: TRBJ2-2
clone size: -
V gene: TRBV9
CDR3 DNA: TGTGCCAGCAGCCCCCTAGCGGACCTATACACCGGGGAGCTGTTTTTT
CDR3 protein: CASSPLADLYTGELFF

D gene: TRBD2
J gene: TRBJ2-3
clone size: -
V gene: TRBV5-4
CDR3 DNA: TGTGCCAGCAGCCCGGGACTAGGTTCAGATACGCAGTATTTT
CDR3 protein: CASSPGLGSDTQYF

D gene: -
J gene: TRBJ2-1
clone size: -
V gene: TRBV7-6
CDR3 DNA: TGTGCCAGCAGCTTATTCGAGGGTTTTAGGAATGAGCAGTTCTTC
CDR3 protein: CASSLFEGFRNEQFF

D gene: -
J gene: TRBJ2-3
clone size: -
V gene: TRBV18
CDR3 DNA: TGTGCCAGCTCACGCCTCTGGGAAGCGTTCAGCACAGATACGCAGTATTTT
CDR3 protein: CASSRLWEAFSTDTQYF

D gene: TRBD1
J gene: TRBJ1-2
clone size: -
V gene: TRBV27
CDR3 DNA: TGTGCCAGCAGTTTTGACAGGGACTATGGCTACACCTTC
CDR3 protein: CASSFDRDYGYTF

D gene: -
J gene: TRBJ1-5
clone size: -
V gene: TRBV21-1
CDR3 DNA: TGTGCCAGCCTACCTGGGAGACAGGGGAAAGGTAAGCCCCAGCATTTT
CDR3 protein: CASLPGRQGKGKPQHF

D gene: -
J gene: TRBJ1-2
clone size: -
V gene: TRBV28
CDR3 DNA: TGTGCCAGCAGTTTGTCGGACTATGGCTACACCTTC
CDR3 protein: CASSLSDYGYTF

D gene: -
J gene: TRBJ1-1
clone size: -
V gene: TRBV28
CDR3 DNA: TGTGCCAGCAGTCCGATGAACACTGAAGCTTTCTTT
CDR3 protein: CASSPMNTEAFF

D gene: TRBD2
J gene: TRBJ2-2
clone size: -
V gene: TRBV7-6
CDR3 DNA: TGTGCCAGCAGCCCGAGGACTAGCGAGTGGGCCGGGGAGCTGTTTTTT
CDR3 protein: CASSPRTSEWAGELFF

D gene: TRBD1
J gene: TRBJ2-1
clone size: -
V gene: TRBV29-1
CDR3 DNA: TGCAGCGTTGAGAGGGGACAGGAGCAGTTCTTC
CDR3 protein: CSVERGQEQFF

D gene: TRBD2
J gene: TRBJ2-1
clone size: -
V gene: TRBV18
CDR3 DNA: TGTGCCAGCTCACTAGAGCGCGGGAGCTCCTACAATGAGCAGTTCTTC
CDR3 protein: CASSLERGSSYNEQFF

D gene: -
J gene: TRBJ1-1
clone size: -
V gene: TRBV28
CDR3 DNA: TGTGCCAGCAGCCTAGGTGGGGGCAGTAATATGAACACTGAAGCTTTCTTT
CDR3 protein: CASSLGGGSNMNTEAFF

D gene: TRBD2
J gene: TRBJ2-5
clone size: -
V gene: TRBV7-2
CDR3 DNA: TGTGCCAGCAGCTTAACTAGCGGGAGGGCCTCTGAGACCCAGTACTTC
CDR3 protein: CASSLTSGRASETQYF

D gene: -
J gene: TRBJ1-5
clone size: -
V gene: TRBV4-2
CDR3 DNA: TGTGCCAGCAGCCAAGACGGCAGACATAGCAATCAGCCCCAGCATTTT
CDR3 protein: CASSQDGRHSNQPQHF

D gene: TRBD2
J gene: TRBJ2-3
clone size: -
V gene: TRBV29-1
CDR3 DNA: TGCAGCGTTGAGGGACTAGCGGAAAATACGCAGTATTTT
CDR3 protein: CSVEGLAENTQYF

D gene: -
J gene: TRBJ2-2
clone size: once
V gene: TRBV11-2
CDR3 DNA: TGTGCCAGCAGCTCGTTACTAGTTTACACCGGGGAGCTGTTTTTT
CDR3 protein: CASSSLLVYTGELFF

D gene: -
J gene: TRBJ2-2
clone size: -
V gene: TRBV2
CDR3 DNA: TGTGCCAGCAGCGCCTACTTCCAAGCCGGGGAGCTGTTTTTT
CDR3 protein: CASSAYFQAGELFF

D gene: -
J gene: TRBJ2-5
clone size: -
V gene: TRBV29-1
CDR3 DNA: TGCAGCGCGTCGGGACACCAAGAGACCCAGTACTTC
CDR3 protein: CSASGHQETQYF

D gene: -
J gene: TRBJ1-1
clone size: -
V gene: TRBV7-2
CDR3 DNA: TGTGCCAGCAGCCCCTGGACAGAGCACACTGAAGCTTTCTTT
CDR3 protein: CASSPWTEHTEAFF

D gene: -
J gene: TRBJ2-1
clone size: -
V gene: TRBV2
CDR3 DNA: TGTGCCAGCAGTGGGGACTCGTACAATGAGCAGTTCTTC
CDR3 protein: CASSGDSYNEQFF

D gene: -
J gene: TRBJ2-6
clone size: -
V gene: TRBV5-1
CDR3 DNA: TGCGCCAGCAGCTATACCTTCTCTGGGGCCAACGTCCTGACTTTC
CDR3 protein: CASSYTFSGANVLTF

D gene: -
J gene: TRBJ1-1
clone size: -
V gene: TRBV6-5
CDR3 DNA: TGTGCCAGCAGTTACGGGCGAGATATGAACACTGAAGCTTTCTTT
CDR3 protein: CASSYGRDMNTEAFF

D gene: -
J gene: TRBJ1-1
clone size: -
V gene: TRBV20-1
CDR3 DNA: TGCAGTGCTAGGTCGGACAGTGAAGCTTTCTTT
CDR3 protein: CSARSDSEAFF

D gene: TRBD1
J gene: TRBJ1-1
clone size: -
V gene: TRBV30
CDR3 DNA: TGTGCCTGGGACATCAGACAGGGCACTGAAGCTTTCTTT
CDR3 protein: CAWDIRQGTEAFF

D gene: -
J gene: TRBJ2-7
clone size: few
V gene: TRBV5-1
CDR3 DNA: TGCGCCAGCAGCCGAGACCGAGAATACGAGCAGTACTTC
CDR3 protein: CASSRDREYEQYF

D gene: -
J gene: TRBJ2-7
clone size: -
V gene: TRBV27
CDR3 DNA: TGTGCCAGCGGCTGGACAGACACCTACGAGCAGTACTTC
CDR3 protein: CASGWTDTYEQYF

D gene: TRBD1
J gene: TRBJ2-7
clone size: -
V gene: TRBV18
CDR3 DNA: TGTGCCAGCTCACTCTCCTCGGGACAGGGGGACCCCTACGAGCAGTACTTC
CDR3 protein: CASSLSSGQGDPYEQYF

D gene: -
J gene: TRBJ2-7
clone size: -
V gene: TRBV7-7
CDR3 DNA: TGTGCCAGCAGCTTAAATGCCGGGGTTGGCGAGCAGTACTTC
CDR3 protein: CASSLNAGVGEQYF

D gene: TRBD2
J gene: TRBJ2-5
clone size: -
V gene: TRBV29-1
CDR3 DNA: TGCAGCGTGGGGGGGGGAGAGACCCAGTACTTC
CDR3 protein: CSVGGGETQYF

D gene: -
J gene: TRBJ1-1
clone size: -
V gene: TRBV2
CDR3 DNA: TGTGCCAGCAGTGAAGCGCGGTCGGGGACTGGGGACACTGAAGCTTTCTTT
CDR3 protein: CASSEARSGTGDTEAFF

D gene: TRBD1
J gene: TRBJ1-3
clone size: -
V gene: TRBV7-9
CDR3 DNA: TGTGCCTTCACAGGGGAGATCAGAAACACCATATATTTT
CDR3 protein: CAFTGEIRNTIYF

D gene: -
J gene: TRBJ2-3
clone size: once
V gene: TRBV2
CDR3 DNA: TGTGCCAGCAGTGAGGGGGGTTCGATGAGAGATACGCAGTATTTT
CDR3 protein: CASSEGGSMRDTQYF

D gene: -
J gene: TRBJ1-3
clone size: -
V gene: TRBV19
CDR3 DNA: TGTGCCAGTAGTACCTCCCGGGACTCTGGAAACACCATATATTTT
CDR3 protein: CASSTSRDSGNTIYF

D gene: -
J gene: TRBJ1-5
clone size: once
V gene: TRBV28
CDR3 DNA: TGTGCCAGCAGGGAGGGCAATCAGCCCCAGCATTTT
CDR3 protein: CASREGNQPQHF

D gene: TRBD2
J gene: TRBJ2-3
clone size: -
V gene: TRBV7-2
CDR3 DNA: TGTGCCAGCAGCTTAAAGGCGGGAGGGGGGGCCTACACAGATACGCAGTATTTT
CDR3 protein: CASSLKAGGGAYTDTQYF

D gene: -
J gene: TRBJ1-1
clone size: -
V gene: TRBV7-6
CDR3 DNA: TGTGCCAGCACGATGTCACAGGGTTACACTGAAGCTTTCTTT
CDR3 protein: CASTMSQGYTEAFF

D gene: TRBD2
J gene: TRBJ2-7
clone size: few
V gene: TRBV27
CDR3 DNA: TGTGCCAGCAGCCCCAGCGGGAGAAAAGGCGAGCAGTACTTC
CDR3 protein: CASSPSGRKGEQYF